This T cell receptor (beta chain) was recorded in a study of blood T cell dynamics during melanoma immunotherapy. Study context: Patients with metastatic melanoma got pembrolizumab or nivolumab-ipilimumab as first-line care. Study-level results: It remained unknown if the driving T cell clones were melanoma-specific.

Time point specified: pre-treatment baseline. Patients had no prior systemic cancer treatment, immunosuppressants or other active cancers. The length of the CDR3 is 15 residues. Germline CDR1 is SGDLS and CDR2 is YYNGEE. The ends lost 2 bases at V and 2 bases at J; junction bases unmatched: 6. Every bulk PBMC sample received the same 350 ng of DNA. Some clones are missing from TCRdb's copy, which holds only in-frame ones; the method was immunoSEQ multiplex PCR. The sample consists of around 15,000 clones, approximately 87% of them appearing once. A word on this clone: The antigen is not known.

V is TRBV9 and J is TRBJ1-1; 7 bases agree with TRBD1. The sequence came from a human donor with melanoma. Sequenced material: blood, taken from a patient treated with checkpoint blockade. CDR3 in amino acids: CASSVGGQTNTEAFF. Written as DNA, the CDR3 is TGTGCCAGCAGCGTTGGGGGACAGACCAACACTGAAGCTTTCTTT. Based on the CDR3 plus reference TRBV9 and TRBJ1-1, the full variable domain is DSGVTQTPKHLITATGQRVTLRCSPRSGDLSVYWYQQSLDQGLQFLIQYYNGEERAKGNILERFSAQQFPDLHSELNLSSLELGDSALYFCASSVGGQTNTEAFFGQGTRLTVV.